The next 15 T cell receptor beta chains were all read from a single sample in a study of cytomegalovirus exposure and HLA in healthy donors. Using immunoSEQ multiplex PCR, the repertoire was profiled, and TCRdb retains in-frame clones only, with some absent. The sample has roughly 130,000 clones; about 91% are singletons. The sample consisted of PBMCs. The receptors stem from a woman aged 18-35 years in good health and CMV-seropositive.

The chain uses TRBV28 and TRBJ1-4; D remains unclear. Trimming removed 8 bases from V and 10 bases from J, with 14 bases in between. Germline V gives CDR1 MDHEN, CDR2 SYDVKM. This CDR3 is 12 amino acids long. The CDR3 DNA reads as TGTGCCAGCCTTGGGGTAAGCGGAAAACTGTTTTTT. It translates to CASLGVSGKLFF.

This chain links TRBV6-5 with TRBJ1-1, with unresolved D. The V gene's germline CDR1 is MNHEY and CDR2 SVGAGI. V dropped 0 bases and J dropped 11 bases, with 13 bases sitting between them. This CDR3 has 13 amino acids. CDR3 in DNA: TGTGCCAGCAGTTACTCGGAGGTTGAGGAGGCTTTCTTT. Translating it yields CASSYSEVEEAFF.

The chain has TRBV6-5 and TRBJ1-6; D gene unclear. The CDR3 loop spans 15 amino acids. Germline V gene sequence: CDR1 MNHEY, CDR2 SVGAGI. Trimming pared 7 bases from V and 5 bases from J, leaving 15 bases between. CDR3 sequence (DNA): TGTGCCAGCACCCGCGGAGGGTTCCATAATTCACCCCTCCACTTT. Translated, it gives CASTRGGFHNSPLHF.

The chain combines TRBV11-2 with TRBJ1-2, with 9 positions matching TRBD1. The CDR3 spans 15 residues. The trim removed 4 bases at V and 6 bases at J, leaving 9 bases unmatched. Germline CDR1 and CDR2: SGHAT and FQNNGV. CDR3 bases: TGTGCCAGCAGCTCATATAACAGGGGGCAAGATGGCTACACCTTC. Translating gives CASSSYNRGQDGYTF.

The genes are TRBV30 and TRBJ2-2; tentatively, D is TRBD1 (6 bases). The germline V gene encodes CDR1 GTSNPN and CDR2 SVGIG (reference sequence). This CDR3 contains 18 residues. The V gene lost 0 bases and the J gene lost 1 base, with 18 bases spanning the gap. This chain's CDR3 is CAWSVQGRALGNTGELFF. CDR3 nucleotide sequence: TGTGCCTGGAGTGTACAGGGCAGGGCATTAGGGAACACCGGGGAGCTGTTTTTT.

Written as DNA, the CDR3 is TGTGCCAGCAGCTTAGTCTCCAGTACCACTGAAGCTTTCTTT. As protein: CASSLVSSTTEAFF. This chain uses TRBV7-6 with TRBJ1-1; no firm D call. Germline V gives CDR1 SGHVS, CDR2 FNYEAQ. Trimming removed 1 base from V and 4 bases from J, with 10 bases in between. The CDR3 is made up of 14 amino acids.

The chain uses TRBV29-1 and TRBJ2-2; TRBD1 is a possible D gene (6 bases). Trimming left V 6 bases short and J 6 bases short, with 14 bases between. The germline V gene has CDR1 SQVTM and CDR2 ANQGSEA. This CDR3 is 13 amino acids long. CDR3 residues: CSVDLQGPGELFF. DNA of the CDR3: TGCAGCGTAGACCTACAGGGACCCGGGGAGCTGTTTTTT.

The chain has TRBV5-1 and TRBJ2-3, with 8 bases that match TRBD1. Losses at the gene ends were 4 bases for V and 0 bases for J; bases not matched to a gene: 4. The germline V gene encodes CDR1 SGHRS and CDR2 YFSETQ. The CDR3 is 15 amino acids. DNA for the CDR3: TGCGCCAGCAGCGCGGACAGGGCTAGCACAGATACGCAGTATTTT. Its translation: CASSADRASTDTQYF.

The rearrangement links TRBV27 to TRBJ2-7, with 11 bases lining up with TRBD1. Germline V gene sequence: CDR1 MNHEY, CDR2 SMNVEV (reference sequence). This CDR3 is built from 18 residues. The V gene end was trimmed by 6 bases and the J gene end by 0 bases; junction bases not matched to a gene: 13. The CDR3 nucleotides are TGTGCCAGCAGGGGGAGAATGGACAGGGGGCTAAGCTCCTACGAGCAGTACTTC. It is translated as CASRGRMDRGLSSYEQYF.

J is TRBJ1-1 and V is TRBV5-4; the D gene is possibly TRBD1 (5 bases). There are 14 residues in the CDR3. Per the germline V gene, CDR1 is SGHNT and CDR2 is YYREEE (reference sequence). The V gene lost 5 bases and the J gene lost 3 bases, with 14 bases spanning the gap. This CDR3 is CASSSTLGDTEAFF. The CDR3 DNA reads as TGTGCCAGCAGTTCTACCCTAGGGGACACTGAAGCTTTCTTT.

This chain joins TRBV6-5 and TRBJ2-2; D remains unclear. Germline CDR1 is MNHEY and CDR2 is SVGAGI. Trimming pared 7 bases from V and 3 bases from J, leaving 6 bases between. The length of the CDR3 is 12 residues. This CDR3 reads CASNAYTGELFF. DNA of the CDR3: TGTGCCAGCAACGCGTACACCGGGGAGCTGTTTTTT.

V and J are TRBV5-1 and TRBJ1-1; 10 positions match TRBD1. Per germline, CDR1 SGHRS and CDR2 YFSETQ. Trimming cost V 2 bases and J 1 base; bases outside gene matches: 11. This CDR3 has 18 residues. The CDR3 reads CASSFLGETGGPNTEAFF. CDR3 nucleotide sequence: TGCGCCAGCAGCTTCCTGGGGGAGACAGGGGGCCCGAACACTGAAGCTTTCTTT.

The chain links TRBV27 to TRBJ1-5, with unresolved D. V lost 0 bases, J lost 5 bases, and 14 bases lay in between. CDR3 length: 16 amino acids. Looked up from germline, CDR1 is MNHEY and CDR2 is SMNVEV (reference sequence). The CDR3 region has the DNA TGTGCCAGCAGTTTATCGATCACGGGAGGTCATCAGCCCCAGCATTTT. Translation: CASSLSITGGHQPQHF.

This chain uses TRBV9 with TRBJ1-1; tentatively, D is TRBD1 (6 bases). CDR1 is SGDLS, CDR2 YYNGEE, per germline. This CDR3 has 14 residues. The V and J ends lost 3 bases and 5 bases respectively, with 14 bases between them. CDR3: CASSGTGKGTEAFF. For the CDR3, the DNA is TGTGCCAGCAGCGGAACAGGGAAGGGGACTGAAGCTTTCTTT.

The chain combines TRBV7-2 with TRBJ2-1; weak D call: TRBD2 (7 bases). Germline lookup yields CDR1 SGHTA and CDR2 FQGNSA. V was pared by 4 bases and J by 7 bases, with 11 bases between. The CDR3 totals 13 residues. The CDR3 loop reads CASSSGGRNEQFF. The CDR3 DNA reads TGTGCCAGCAGCTCCGGGGGGCGGAATGAGCAGTTCTTC.